This T cell receptor (beta chain) was identified in a study of T cells in women clearing cervical HPV infection. Study-level information: No precancer developed; the control's incident HPV16 infection cleared within 12 months.

Each participant carried one incident cervical HPV16 infection only. Germline values: CDR1 MNHEY, CDR2 SVGEGT. V was shortened by 0 bases and J by 0 bases, with 7 bases between the two germline ends. This CDR3 has 15 residues. Study findings and constraints: TRBV6-7 abundance was lower in cases than controls (roughly 0.12% versus 0.15%).

Here immunoSEQ multiplex PCR was the method, and the copy in TCRdb shows in-frame clones only, minus some. The table for this sample gives tens of thousands of clones. With respect to this clone: Its antigen is not identified. The CDR3 goes on 3 residues after the read ends, and that part is filled in from the germline J gene.

The chain is built from TRBV6-2 or TRBV6-3 and TRBJ2-3, with D possibly being TRBD1 (5 bases). Sequenced material: blood buffy coat. The clonotype was recovered from a woman aged 18 to 69 with a cervical HPV16 infection that either progressed to CIN3+ or cleared (not recorded which). The part of the CDR3 DNA that was read is TGTGCCAGCAGTTACTCCCAGGGAAGCACAGATACG. Its translation: CASSYSQGSTDT. The whole CDR3 reads CASSYSQGSTDTQYF.